These 17 T cell receptor beta chains were sequenced from one sample in a study of identical twins. Each CDR3 protein is one row after TCRdb ran MiXCR on the 5' RACE reads. The repertoire holds 600,000 to 850,000 distinct CDR3 sequences, roughly 20% seen once, with over 10% in the top ten. These data were likewise used in another study, on T cells expressing NK-cell markers.

The sequenced sample was PBMCs. These receptors all stem from a woman in her late teens or twenties in good health.

This clonotype was counted only a few times. CDR3 in DNA: TGTGCCAGTCTACCGGGACGGCCAAATCAGCCCCAGCATTTT. Protein product: CASLPGRPNQPQHF. The V call is TRBV19, the J call TRBJ1-5; tentative D call: TRBD1 (5 bases). This CDR3 comprises 14 residues. The germline V and J ends were trimmed by 8 bases and 4 bases, with 15 bases remaining between them. Germline CDR1 and CDR2: LNHDA and SQIVND (reference sequence). Full variable domain (rest looked up from reference TRBV19 and TRBJ1-5): DGGITQSPKYLFRKEGQNVTLSCEQNLNHDAMYWYRQDPGQGLRLIYYSQIVNDFQKGDIAEGYSVSREKKESFPLTVTSAQKNPTAFYLCASLPGRPNQPQHFGDGTRLSIL.

The rearrangement joins TRBV5-5 to TRBJ1-1, with 7 positions matching TRBD1. The CDR3 has 14 amino acids. Germline-derived CDR1 and CDR2 are SGHKS and YYEKEE (reference sequence). V lost 3 bases, J lost 8 bases, and 10 bases stayed unmatched. Here the CDR3 reads CASSWETRGKEAFF. DNA for the CDR3: TGTGCCAGCAGCTGGGAGACCAGGGGGAAGGAAGCTTTCTTT.

The rearrangement uses TRBV2 and TRBJ2-3; 7 bases are a match to TRBD2. Germline values: CDR1 SNHLY, CDR2 FYNNEI. The trim removed 4 bases at V and 2 bases at J, leaving 6 bases unmatched. The CDR3 runs 15 residues. Written as DNA, the CDR3 is TGTGCCAGCAGTGGAGAGCGGGGATCCACAGATACGCAGTATTTT. It codes for CASSGERGSTDTQYF.

A few counts support this clonotype. CDR3 sequence: CSAVIEGYEQYF. The CDR3 DNA is TGCAGTGCTGTTATTGAGGGTTACGAGCAGTACTTC. The rearrangement joins TRBV20-1 to TRBJ2-7, with D perhaps TRBD2 (5 bases). CDR1 and CDR2 from the germline V gene are DFQATT and SNEGSKA (reference sequence). There are 12 residues in the CDR3. The germline V and J ends were trimmed by 5 bases and 4 bases, with 12 bases remaining between them.

V is TRBV7-8 and J is TRBJ2-3; 7 bases line up with TRBD2. The CDR3 has 17 amino acids. V trimming: 2 bases; J trimming: 1 base; junction bases outside the gene matches: 9. Germline V gives CDR1 SGHVS, CDR2 FQNEAQ. DNA for the CDR3: TGTGCCAGCAGCTTAAGAGAAGGCGGGAGCCGCACAGATACGCAGTATTTT. Protein sequence: CASSLREGGSRTDTQYF.

The table lists this clonotype with a few counts. The chain uses TRBV11-1 and TRBJ2-1, with D maybe TRBD1 (6 bases). The CDR3 length is 18 residues. V gave up 3 bases and J gave up 0 bases, with 18 bases separating them. Germline-derived CDR1 and CDR2 are SGHAT and FQDESV (reference sequence). The chain's CDR3 is CASSFKQGVAGSYNEQFF. The CDR3 region has the DNA TGTGCCAGCAGCTTCAAACAGGGAGTCGCGGGCTCCTACAATGAGCAGTTCTTC.

The genes are TRBV7-9 and TRBJ2-3; TRBD2 matches 7 bases. Germline V gives CDR1 SEHNR, CDR2 FQNEAQ (reference sequence). With V trimmed by 5 bases and J by 7 bases, 9 bases remained unmatched. The CDR3 covers 14 residues. The CDR3 DNA sequence: TGTGCCAGCAGCACCGACGGGACTACAAATACGCAGTATTTT. Translating gives CASSTDGTTNTQYF.

This clonotype has just a few counts. The chain carries TRBV7-9 and TRBJ2-1; 9 nucleotides align to TRBD1. This CDR3 region has 15 residues. J gave up 5 bases and V 10 bases, and 12 bases lay outside the gene matches. Germline V gene lookup returns CDR1 SEHNR and CDR2 FQNEAQ (reference sequence). In DNA form, the CDR3 reads TGTGCCACCGATCCCGTGGGACAGGGTAACAATGAGCAGTTCTTC. It specifies CATDPVGQGNNEQFF.

This clonotype was found many times. The chain recombines TRBV7-2 with TRBJ1-5; maybe TRBD1 (6 bases). Germline lookup yields CDR1 SGHTA and CDR2 FQGNSA. The CDR3 length is 15 residues. Trimming took off 1 base at V and 1 base at J, with 8 bases between the two ends. The CDR3 region has the DNA TGTGCCAGCAGCTTAGTAGGGGGAAGCAATCAGCCCCAGCATTTT. Encoded protein: CASSLVGGSNQPQHF. Filled out from reference TRBV7-2 and TRBJ1-5, the complete variable domain reads GAGVSQSPSNKVTEKGKDVELRCDPISGHTALYWYRQSLGQGLEFLIYFQGNSAPDKSGLPSDRFSAERTGGSVSTLTIQRTQQEDSAVYLCASSLVGGSNQPQHFGDGTRLSIL.

J is TRBJ1-2 and V is TRBV20-1, with a weak D call TRBD1 (5 bases). Germline assignment: CDR1 DFQATT and CDR2 SNEGSKA (reference sequence). There are 12 residues in the CDR3. V lost 0 bases to trimming and J lost 8 bases, with 10 bases between them. The CDR3 protein is CSARDRGEGYTF. The CDR3 coding sequence is TGCAGTGCTAGAGATCGAGGGGAAGGCTACACCTTC.

The chain joins TRBV7-8 to TRBJ1-2, with 7 nucleotides matching TRBD1. V was pared by 5 bases and J by 6 bases, with 15 bases of the junction left unmatched. This CDR3 has 16 residues. Germline V gives CDR1 SGHVS, CDR2 FQNEAQ. In DNA, the CDR3 is TGTGCCAGCAGCGTAACAAGCAGGGGGGACCAACATGGCTACACCTTC. It specifies CASSVTSRGDQHGYTF.

There are a few counts of this clonotype. The chain recombines TRBV20-1 with TRBJ2-1, with TRBD2 matching over 10 bases. Germline V gives CDR1 DFQATT, CDR2 SNEGSKA (reference sequence). The V gene end was trimmed by 5 bases and the J gene end by 3 bases; junction bases not matched to a gene: 4. The CDR3 runs 14 residues. The CDR3 sequence: CSAPSGRGYNEQFF. The CDR3 nucleotides read TGCAGTGCTCCCAGCGGGAGGGGCTACAATGAGCAGTTCTTC.

The chain carries TRBV6-1 and TRBJ2-2, with D maybe TRBD1 (7 bases). The CDR3 spans 15 residues. Germline V gene data show CDR1 as MNHNS and CDR2 as SASEGT. V shed 6 bases and J shed 1 base, with 12 bases lying between them. DNA of the CDR3: TGTGCCAGCAGCGGGCGGGACAGGAACACCGGGGAGCTGTTTTTT. This sequence encodes CASSGRDRNTGELFF.

The sample holds a few counts of this clonotype. The CDR3 sequence is CASSPSVAAPDTQYF. The CDR3, as DNA: TGCGCCAGCAGCCCCAGCGTAGCCGCACCAGATACGCAGTATTTT. This chain joins TRBV5-1 and TRBJ2-3; D is uncertain. This CDR3 spans 15 amino acids. Germline CDR1 and CDR2: SGHRS and YFSETQ. V gave up 4 bases and J gave up 4 bases, with 16 bases separating them.

In DNA form, the CDR3 reads TGTGCCAGCAGAACGGGTCGGCGGCCTGAGCAGTTCTTC. The encoded protein is CASRTGRRPEQFF. The chain carries TRBV6-1 and TRBJ2-1, with D unresolved. Per the germline V gene, CDR1 is MNHNS and CDR2 is SASEGT. V shed 6 bases and J shed 9 bases, with 15 bases lying between them. This CDR3 is built from 13 residues.

This chain joins TRBV7-2 and TRBJ2-7; 7 bases line up with TRBD2. With 1 base clipped from V and 1 base from J, the junction kept 4 bases outside the gene matches. This CDR3 has 15 amino acids. Germline V gene sequence: CDR1 SGHTA, CDR2 FQGNSA. CDR3 sequence (DNA): TGTGCCAGCAGCTTAGAAACGGGGGGATCCTACGAGCAGTACTTC. Amino acids: CASSLETGGSYEQYF.

The rearrangement joins TRBV7-2 to TRBJ2-7; TRBD2 matches at 11 bases. V was clipped by 5 bases and J by 0 bases; unmatched bases: 9. In germline, CDR1 is SGHTA, CDR2 FQGNSA. This CDR3 comprises 17 residues. The CDR3 coding sequence is TGTGCCAGCAGCATCCAACTAGCGGGAGCCCTCTCCTACGAGCAGTACTTC. Encoded protein: CASSIQLAGALSYEQYF.